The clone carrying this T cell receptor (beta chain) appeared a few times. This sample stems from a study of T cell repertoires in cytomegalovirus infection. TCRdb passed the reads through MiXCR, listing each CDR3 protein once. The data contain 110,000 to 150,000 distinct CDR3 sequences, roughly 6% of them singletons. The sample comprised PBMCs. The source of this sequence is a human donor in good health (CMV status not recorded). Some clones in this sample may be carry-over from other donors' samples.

CDR3 nucleotide sequence: TGTGCCAGCAGCCAGGATAGGGGAACAGCTTCTGGAAACACCATATATTTT. Translated, it gives CASSQDRGTASGNTIYF. J is TRBJ1-3 and V is TRBV14; possible D gene TRBD1, 5 bases. Trimming left V 3 bases short and J 1 base short, with 16 bases between. The CDR3 is made up of 17 amino acids. Germline V gene lookup returns CDR1 SGHDN and CDR2 FVKESK.